These T cell receptor beta chains were read from a single sample in a study of long-term antiretroviral therapy in people with HIV. Produced via immunoSEQ multiplex PCR; TCRdb's table is partial and in-frame only. The sample lists 30,000 or so clones; over 80% were seen once. This material consisted of unsorted PBMCs, taken 0.4 years after starting antiretroviral therapy. All receptors derive from a man younger than 35 with HIV. Both conserved end residues are trimmed from each CDR3. Fields, in order: D gene, J gene, V gene, CDR3 protein. The D gene is left open where the match is weak.

>NA|TRBJ1-2|TRBV27
ASSAGNYGYT
>TRBD2|TRBJ2-3|TRBV6-5
ASSLAGPSTDTQY
>TRBD1|TRBJ2-7|TRBV28
ASRVTGFAYEQY
>TRBD1|TRBJ2-7|TRBV27
ASSLGQGDYEQY
>NA|TRBJ1-3|TRBV6-5
ASRFGPNSGNTIY
>TRBD1|TRBJ2-7|TRBV7-9
ASSGDRGYEQY
>TRBD1|TRBJ2-7|TRBV27
ASSFPGGYEQY
>TRBD1|TRBJ1-2|TRBV12-5
ASGLGQGYGYT
>NA|TRBJ1-1|TRBV19
ASSTDGGPTEAF
>NA|TRBJ1-2|TRBV10-2
ASSESETSGYGYT
>NA|TRBJ1-1|TRBV10-3
ASLAGASEGTEAF
>NA|TRBJ1-1|TRBV11-2
ASSLARGGNTEAF
>TRBD1|TRBJ1-5|TRBV9
ASSRTGGGNQPQH
>NA|TRBJ1-4|TRBV28
ASSLDSAGEKLF
>NA|TRBJ2-1|TRBV5-1
ASSLGDSSYNEQF
>NA|TRBJ2-2|TRBV5-6
ASSLVGAGELF
>TRBD2|TRBJ2-5|TRBV7-8
ASSHLTSGTETQY
>NA|TRBJ1-1|TRBV12-5
ASGLPPPSSRPF
>TRBD1|TRBJ2-7|TRBV27
ASSSGTGGLEQY
>TRBD2|TRBJ2-5|TRBV27
ASSRAGTRDSRTQY
>NA|TRBJ2-7|TRBV9
ASSGRGSIEQY
>NA|TRBJ1-1|TRBV2
ASRPGPEAF
>TRBD2|TRBJ2-1|TRBV9
ASSFPSGSSYNEQF